This TCR beta chain emerged from a study of identical twins. Study observations and caveats: Fewer insertions were carried by abundant cord blood beta clonotypes, but none was seen in memory repertoires. Out-of-frame beta sequences exhibited a weaker degree of excess twin sharing.

All donors comprised healthy Caucasians. Comment on this clonotype: No antigen is known for it.

TCRdb analysed the 5' RACE reads with MiXCR anew, one entry per CDR3 protein. The data contain 600,000 to 850,000 distinct CDR3 sequences, about 20% of them singletons. In addition, the sample was reused for a study of T cells expressing NK-cell markers. That work states: Certain NKG2C+ T cell clones were expanded, and their HCMV specificity remained unclear.

The receptor was derived from a woman between 18 and 29 years old in good health. Sequenced: PBMCs.

The CDR3 DNA is TGCAGTGCCAGGGACAGGTCCACCTACGAGCAGTACTTC. The encoded protein is CSARDRSTYEQYF. The chain joins TRBV20-1 to TRBJ2-7, with 8 bases fitting TRBD1. In germline, CDR1 is DFQATT, CDR2 SNEGSKA (reference sequence). V lost 6 bases and J lost 2; bases outside the gene matches: 6. The CDR3 sequence is 13 residues long.